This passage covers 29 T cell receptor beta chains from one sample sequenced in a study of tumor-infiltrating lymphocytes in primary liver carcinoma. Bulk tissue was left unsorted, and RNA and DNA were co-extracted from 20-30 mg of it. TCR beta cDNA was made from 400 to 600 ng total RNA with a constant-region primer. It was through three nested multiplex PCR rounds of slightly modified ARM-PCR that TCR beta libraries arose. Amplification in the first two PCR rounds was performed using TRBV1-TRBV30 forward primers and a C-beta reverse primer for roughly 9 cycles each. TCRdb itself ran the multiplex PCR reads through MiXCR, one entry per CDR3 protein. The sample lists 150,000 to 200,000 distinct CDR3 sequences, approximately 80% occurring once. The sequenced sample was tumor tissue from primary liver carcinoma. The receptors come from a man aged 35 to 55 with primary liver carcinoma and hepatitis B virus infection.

CDR3 sequence (DNA): TGTGCCATCCCTAGACTAGCGGGCGACTACAATGAGCAGTTCTTC. This gives the protein CAIPRLAGDYNEQFF. The V call is TRBV11-1, the J call TRBJ2-1; TRBD2 agrees at 10 bases. The trim removed 10 bases at V and 3 bases at J, leaving 9 bases unmatched. Germline loops: CDR1 SGHAT, CDR2 FQDESV (reference sequence). This CDR3 is 15 amino acids long. The full variable domain, completed using reference TRBV11-1 and TRBJ2-1, is EAEVAQSPRYKITEKSQAVAFWCDPISGHATLYWYRQILGQGPELLVQFQDESVVDDSQLPKDRFSAERLKGVDSTLKIQPAELGDSAMYLCAIPRLAGDYNEQFFGPGTRLTVL.

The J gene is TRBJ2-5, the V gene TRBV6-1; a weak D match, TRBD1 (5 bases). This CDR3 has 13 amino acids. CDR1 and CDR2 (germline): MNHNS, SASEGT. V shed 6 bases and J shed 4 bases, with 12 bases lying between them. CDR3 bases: TGTGCCAGCAGCAGGGAATTGGGAGAGACCCAGTACTTC. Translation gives CASSRELGETQYF.

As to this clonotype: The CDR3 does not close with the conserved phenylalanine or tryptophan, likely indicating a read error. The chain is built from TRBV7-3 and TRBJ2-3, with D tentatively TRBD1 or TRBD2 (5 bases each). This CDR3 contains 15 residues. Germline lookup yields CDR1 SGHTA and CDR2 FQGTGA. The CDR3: CGSSLGAFSTNTQYL. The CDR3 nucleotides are TGTGGCAGCAGCCTCGGGGCTTTTAGCACAAATACGCAGTATTTG.

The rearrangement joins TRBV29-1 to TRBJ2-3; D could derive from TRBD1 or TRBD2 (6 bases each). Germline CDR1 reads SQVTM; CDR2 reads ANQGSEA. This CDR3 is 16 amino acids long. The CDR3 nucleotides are TGCAGTGGCGGGACGGGGGACAAGACTAGCACAGATACGCAGTATTTT. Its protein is CSGGTGDKTSTDTQYF.

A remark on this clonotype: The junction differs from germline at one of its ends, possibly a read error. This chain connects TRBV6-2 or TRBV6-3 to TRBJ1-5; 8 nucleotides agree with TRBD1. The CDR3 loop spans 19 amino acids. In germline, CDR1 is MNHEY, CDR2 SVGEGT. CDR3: CDSSTKGQVSILGNQPQHF. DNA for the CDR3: TGCGATAGCAGTACCAAGGGACAGGTTTCGATATTGGGCAATCAGCCCCAGCATTTT.

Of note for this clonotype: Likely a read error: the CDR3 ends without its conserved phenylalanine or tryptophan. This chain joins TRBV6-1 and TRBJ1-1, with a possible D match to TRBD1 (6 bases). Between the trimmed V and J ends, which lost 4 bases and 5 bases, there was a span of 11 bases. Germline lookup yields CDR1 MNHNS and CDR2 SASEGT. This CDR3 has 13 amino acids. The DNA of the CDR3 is TGTGCCAGCAGTGCACAGGGTAAGACTGAAGCTTTCTCT. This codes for CASSAQGKTEAFS.

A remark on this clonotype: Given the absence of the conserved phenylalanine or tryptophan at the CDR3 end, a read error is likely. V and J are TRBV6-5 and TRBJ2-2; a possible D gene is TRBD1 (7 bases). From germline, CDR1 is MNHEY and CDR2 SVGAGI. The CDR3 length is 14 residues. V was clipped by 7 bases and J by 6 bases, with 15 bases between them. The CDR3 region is CASTGGRYSGELFY. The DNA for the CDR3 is TGTGCCAGCACAGGGGGGCGTTACTCCGGGGAGCTGTTTTAT.

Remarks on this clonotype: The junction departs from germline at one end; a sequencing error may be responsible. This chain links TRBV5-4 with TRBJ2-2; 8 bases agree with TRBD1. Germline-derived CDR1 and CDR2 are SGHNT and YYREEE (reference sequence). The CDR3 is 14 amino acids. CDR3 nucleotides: TGTGCCAACAGCTCCCGACAGGGGCCCGGGGAGCTGTTTTTT. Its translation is CANSSRQGPGELFF.

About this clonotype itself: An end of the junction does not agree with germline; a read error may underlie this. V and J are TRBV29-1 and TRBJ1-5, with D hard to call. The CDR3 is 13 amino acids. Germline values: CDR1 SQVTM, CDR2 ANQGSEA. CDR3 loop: CTVVGQINQPQHF. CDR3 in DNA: TGCACCGTTGTGGGCCAGATCAATCAGCCCCAACATTTT.

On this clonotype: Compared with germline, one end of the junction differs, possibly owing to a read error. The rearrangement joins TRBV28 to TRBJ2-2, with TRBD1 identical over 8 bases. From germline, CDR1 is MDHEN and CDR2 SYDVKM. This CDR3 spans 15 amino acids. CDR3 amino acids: CTSTEAGGAPAELFF. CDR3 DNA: TGTACCAGCACCGAGGCAGGGGGCGCTCCGGCGGAGCTGTTTTTT. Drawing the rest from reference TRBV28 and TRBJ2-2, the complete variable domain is DVKVTQSSRYLVKRTGEKVFLECVQDMDHENMFWYRQDPGLGLRLIYFSYDVKMKEKGDIPEGYSVSREKKERFSLILESASTNQTSMYLCTSTEAGGAPAELFFGEGSRLTVL.

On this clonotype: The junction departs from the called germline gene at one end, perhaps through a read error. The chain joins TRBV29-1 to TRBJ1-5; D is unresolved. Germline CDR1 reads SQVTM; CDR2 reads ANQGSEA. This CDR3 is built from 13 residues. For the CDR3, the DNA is TGTAGCGTTGTGAGTAGTGTTAATCAGTCCCAGCATTTT. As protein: CSVVSSVNQSQHF.

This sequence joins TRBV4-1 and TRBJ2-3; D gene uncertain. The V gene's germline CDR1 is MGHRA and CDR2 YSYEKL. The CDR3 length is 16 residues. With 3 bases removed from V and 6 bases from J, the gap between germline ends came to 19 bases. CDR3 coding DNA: TGCGCCAGCAGCCATCATTTAGGAATAGAGAGGGATACGCAGTATTTT. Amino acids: CASSHHLGIERDTQYF.

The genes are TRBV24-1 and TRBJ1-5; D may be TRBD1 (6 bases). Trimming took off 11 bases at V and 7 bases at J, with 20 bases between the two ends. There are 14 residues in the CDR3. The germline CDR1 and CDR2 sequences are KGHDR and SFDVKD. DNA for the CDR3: TGTGCCAGCGGTGACCGGGACATAGGACAGCCCCAGCATTTT. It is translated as CASGDRDIGQPQHF.

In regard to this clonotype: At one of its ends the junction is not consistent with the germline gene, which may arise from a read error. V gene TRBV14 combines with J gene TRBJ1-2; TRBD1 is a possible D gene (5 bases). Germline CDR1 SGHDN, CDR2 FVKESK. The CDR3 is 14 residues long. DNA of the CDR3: TGTGCCAACAGCACCGACAGATCTAACTATGGCTACACCTTC. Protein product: CANSTDRSNYGYTF.

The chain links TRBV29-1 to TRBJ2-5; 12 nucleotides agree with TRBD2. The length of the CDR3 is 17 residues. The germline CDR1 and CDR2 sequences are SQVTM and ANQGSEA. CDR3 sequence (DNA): TGCAGTCTTGTACTAGCGGGAGGCCGCTTCAGCCAAGAGACCCAGTACTTC. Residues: CSLVLAGGRFSQETQYF.

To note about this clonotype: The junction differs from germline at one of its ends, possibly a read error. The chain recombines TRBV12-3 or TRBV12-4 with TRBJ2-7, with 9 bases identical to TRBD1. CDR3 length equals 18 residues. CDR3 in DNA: TGTGCCAGCAGCTATGGTAGGGGGGACAGGGCCTCCTTCTACGAGGAGTACTTC. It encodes CASSYGRGDRASFYEEYF.

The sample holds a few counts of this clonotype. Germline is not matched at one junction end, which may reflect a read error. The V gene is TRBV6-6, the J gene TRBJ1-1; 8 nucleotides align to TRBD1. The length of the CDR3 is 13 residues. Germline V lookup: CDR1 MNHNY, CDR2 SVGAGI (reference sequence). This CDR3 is CTSSTGGTTEAFF. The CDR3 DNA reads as TGTACTAGCAGCACAGGGGGGACTACTGAAGCATTCTTT.

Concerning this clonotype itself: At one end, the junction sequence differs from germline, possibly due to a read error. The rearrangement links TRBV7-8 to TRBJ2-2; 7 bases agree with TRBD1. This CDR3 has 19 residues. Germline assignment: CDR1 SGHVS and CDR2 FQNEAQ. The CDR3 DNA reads TGTGCCAGCATTCGACCCCGACAGGGAGCGGTAGGATTCACCTGGGAGCTGTTTTTT. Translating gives CASIRPRQGAVGFTWELFF.

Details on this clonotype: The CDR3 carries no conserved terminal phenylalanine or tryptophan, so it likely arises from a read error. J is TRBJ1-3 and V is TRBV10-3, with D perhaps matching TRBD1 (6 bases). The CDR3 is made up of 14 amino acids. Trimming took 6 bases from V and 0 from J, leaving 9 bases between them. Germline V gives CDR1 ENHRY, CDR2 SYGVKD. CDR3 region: CAIRSTGSGNTIYT. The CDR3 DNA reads TGTGCCATCAGGTCGACAGGCTCTGGAAACACCATATATACT.

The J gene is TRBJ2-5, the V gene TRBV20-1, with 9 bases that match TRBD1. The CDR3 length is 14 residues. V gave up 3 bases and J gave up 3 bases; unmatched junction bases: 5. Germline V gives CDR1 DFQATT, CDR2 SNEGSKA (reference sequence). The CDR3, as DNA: TGCAGTGCTAGTGAAACAGGGGGCGAAGAGACCCAGTACTTC. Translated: CSASETGGEETQYF.

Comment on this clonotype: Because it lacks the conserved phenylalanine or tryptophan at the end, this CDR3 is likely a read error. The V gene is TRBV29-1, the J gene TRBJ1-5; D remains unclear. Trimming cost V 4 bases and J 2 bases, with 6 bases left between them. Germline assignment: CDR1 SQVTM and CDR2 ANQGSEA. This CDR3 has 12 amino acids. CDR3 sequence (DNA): TGCAGCGTTGGGGGAGGCAATCAGCCCCAGCATCTC. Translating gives CSVGGGNQPQHL.

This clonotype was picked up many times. CDR3 amino acids: CSVGRTNEKLFF. CDR3 bases: TGCAGCGTTGGCCGAACTAATGAAAAACTGTTTTTT. The chain uses TRBV29-1 and TRBJ1-4; D is uncertain. Germline CDR1 SQVTM, CDR2 ANQGSEA. This CDR3 is 12 amino acids long. V lost 4 bases and J lost 1, with 4 bases in between.

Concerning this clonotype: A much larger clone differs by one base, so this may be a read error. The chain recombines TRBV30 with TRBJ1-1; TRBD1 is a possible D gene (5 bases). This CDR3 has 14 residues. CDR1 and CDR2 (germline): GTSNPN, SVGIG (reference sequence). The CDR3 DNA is TGTACCTGGAGTGTACAATGGGGCCCCACTGAAGCTTTCTTT. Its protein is CTWSVQWGPTEAFF.

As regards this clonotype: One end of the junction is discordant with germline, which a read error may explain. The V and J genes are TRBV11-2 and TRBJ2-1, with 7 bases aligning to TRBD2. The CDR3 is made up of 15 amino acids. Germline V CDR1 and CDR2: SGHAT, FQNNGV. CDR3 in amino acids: CARSFSGPHVNEQFF. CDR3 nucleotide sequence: TGTGCCAGAAGCTTTAGCGGGCCACACGTCAATGAGCAGTTCTTC.

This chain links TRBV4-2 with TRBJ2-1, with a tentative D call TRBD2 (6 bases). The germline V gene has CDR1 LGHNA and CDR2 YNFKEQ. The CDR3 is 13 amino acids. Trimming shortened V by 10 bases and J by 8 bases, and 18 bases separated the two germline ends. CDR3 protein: CANIQVWGDEQFF. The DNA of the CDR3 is TGTGCCAACATCCAAGTTTGGGGGGATGAGCAGTTCTTC.

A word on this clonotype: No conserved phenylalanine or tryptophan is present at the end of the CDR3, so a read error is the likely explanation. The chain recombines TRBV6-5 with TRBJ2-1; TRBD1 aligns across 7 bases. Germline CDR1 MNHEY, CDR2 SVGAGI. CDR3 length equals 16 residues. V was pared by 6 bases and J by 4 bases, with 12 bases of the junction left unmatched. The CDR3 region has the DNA TGTGCCAGCAGGAGCACCGGGACAGCCTCATACAATGAGCAGTTCCTC. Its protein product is CASRSTGTASYNEQFL.

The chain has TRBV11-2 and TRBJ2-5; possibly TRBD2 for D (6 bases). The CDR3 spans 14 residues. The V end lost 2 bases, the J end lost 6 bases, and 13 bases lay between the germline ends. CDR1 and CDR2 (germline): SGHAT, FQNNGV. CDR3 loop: CASSLTWAGKTQYF. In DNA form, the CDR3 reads TGTGCCAGCAGCTTAACATGGGCGGGAAAGACCCAGTACTTC.

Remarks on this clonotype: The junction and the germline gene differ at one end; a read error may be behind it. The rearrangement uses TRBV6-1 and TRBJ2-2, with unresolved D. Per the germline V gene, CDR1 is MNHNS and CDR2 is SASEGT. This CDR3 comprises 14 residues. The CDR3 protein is CDSSESVNIGELFF. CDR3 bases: TGTGACAGCAGTGAATCAGTGAACATCGGGGAGCTGTTTTTT.

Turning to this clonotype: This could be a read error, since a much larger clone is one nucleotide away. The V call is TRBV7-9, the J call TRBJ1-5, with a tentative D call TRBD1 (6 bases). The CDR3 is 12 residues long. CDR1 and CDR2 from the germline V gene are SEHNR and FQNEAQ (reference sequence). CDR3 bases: TGTGCCAGCAGCTCGGTTGGACAGCCCCAGCCTTTT. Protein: CASSSVGQPQPF.